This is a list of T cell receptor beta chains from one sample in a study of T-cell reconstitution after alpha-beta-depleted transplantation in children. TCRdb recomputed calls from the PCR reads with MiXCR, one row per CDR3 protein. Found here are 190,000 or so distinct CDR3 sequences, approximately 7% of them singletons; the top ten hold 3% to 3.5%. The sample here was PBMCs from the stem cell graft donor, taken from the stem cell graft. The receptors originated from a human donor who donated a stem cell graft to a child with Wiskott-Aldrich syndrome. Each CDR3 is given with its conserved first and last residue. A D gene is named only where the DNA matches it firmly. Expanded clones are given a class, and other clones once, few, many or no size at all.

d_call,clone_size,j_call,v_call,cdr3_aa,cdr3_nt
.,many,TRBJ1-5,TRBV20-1,CSASDSSFNQPQHF,TGCAGTGCCAGCGACAGTTCTTTCAATCAGCCCCAGCATTTT
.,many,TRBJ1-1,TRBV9,CASSVSLNTEAFF,TGTGCCAGCAGCGTATCCCTGAACACTGAAGCTTTCTTT
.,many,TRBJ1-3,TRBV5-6,CASSPGRRNTIYF,TGTGCCAGCAGCCCAGGACGGAGAAACACCATATATTTT
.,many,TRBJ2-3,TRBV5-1,CASSLGEADTQYF,TGCGCCAGCAGCTTGGGGGAGGCGGATACGCAGTATTTT
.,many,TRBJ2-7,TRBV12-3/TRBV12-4,CASSPPGQAYEQYF,TGTGCCAGCAGTCCCCCAGGCCAGGCCTACGAGCAGTACTTC
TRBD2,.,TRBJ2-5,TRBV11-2,CASSLELAGYQETQCF,TGTGCCAGCAGCTTAGAGCTAGCGGGGTACCAAGAGACCCAGTGCTTC
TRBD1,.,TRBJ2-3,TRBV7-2,CASSLTGVTQYF,TGTGCCAGCAGCCTCACAGGGGTTACGCAGTATTTT
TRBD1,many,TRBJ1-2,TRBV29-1,CSAPRGAGGEDGYTF,TGCAGCGCCCCCCGCGGGGCAGGGGGCGAGGATGGCTACACCTTC
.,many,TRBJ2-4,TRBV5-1,CASSLRTPEGGIQYF,TGCGCCAGCAGCCTACGGACCCCGGAGGGAGGCATTCAGTACTTC
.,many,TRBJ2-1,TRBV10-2,CASSESSREGHNEQFF,TGCGCCAGCAGTGAGTCGTCCAGGGAAGGACACAATGAGCAGTTCTTC
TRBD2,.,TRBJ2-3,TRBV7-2,CASSFRPASGSTDTQYF,TGTGCCAGCAGCTTCAGGCCGGCTAGCGGGAGCACAGATACGCAGTATTTT
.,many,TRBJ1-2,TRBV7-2,CASSEGGHTSYGYTF,TGTGCCAGCAGCGAAGGGGGGCATACGAGCTATGGCTACACCTTC
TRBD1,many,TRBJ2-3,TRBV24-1,CATRDRGTQYF,TGTGCCACCAGGGACAGGGGGACGCAGTATTTT
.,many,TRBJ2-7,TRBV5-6,CASSPSLGQDYYEQYF,TGTGCCAGCAGCCCGAGCCTTGGGCAGGACTACTACGAGCAGTACTTC
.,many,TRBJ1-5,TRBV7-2,CASSLSSRVYSNQPQHF,TGTGCCAGCAGCTTAAGTTCGAGGGTTTATAGCAATCAGCCCCAGCATTTT
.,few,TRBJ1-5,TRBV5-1,CASSLGGALNQPQHF,TGCGCCAGCAGCTTGGGAGGGGCCCTTAATCAGCCCCAGCATTTT
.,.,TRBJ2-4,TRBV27,CASQSFPGAKNIQYF,TGTGCCAGCCAGAGTTTCCCGGGGGCCAAAAACATTCAGTACTTC
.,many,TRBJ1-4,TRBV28,CASTTTTSGEKLFF,TGTGCCAGCACCACGACGACATCAGGGGAAAAACTGTTTTTT
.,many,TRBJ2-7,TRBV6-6,CASGQPIYEQYF,TGTGCCAGCGGGCAGCCGATTTACGAGCAGTACTTC
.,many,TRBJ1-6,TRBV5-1,CASTPRGPANSPLHF,TGCGCCAGCACCCCGAGAGGCCCTGCGAATTCACCCCTCCACTTT
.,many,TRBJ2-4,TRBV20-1,CSVGGGLAKNIQYF,TGCAGTGTTGGAGGGGGATTAGCCAAAAACATTCAGTACTTC
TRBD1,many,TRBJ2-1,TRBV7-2,CASTGQGAFNEQFF,TGTGCCAGCACCGGACAGGGGGCCTTCAATGAGCAGTTCTTC
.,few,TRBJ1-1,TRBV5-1,CASSLKQGGGTEAFF,TGCGCCAGCAGCCTCAAACAGGGAGGGGGCACTGAAGCTTTCTTT
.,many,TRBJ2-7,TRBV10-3,CAISEYTGSEQYF,TGTGCCATCAGTGAGTACACAGGGAGCGAGCAGTACTTC
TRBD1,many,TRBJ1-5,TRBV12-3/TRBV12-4,CASRRTGGGNQPQHF,TGTGCCAGCAGACGGACAGGGGGCGGCAATCAGCCCCAGCATTTT
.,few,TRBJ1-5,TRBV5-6,CASSLGTGVPGPQHF,TGTGCCAGCAGCTTGGGGACGGGGGTGCCGGGGCCCCAGCATTTT
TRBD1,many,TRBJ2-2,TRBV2,CASSHPGTATGELFF,TGTGCCAGCAGTCATCCCGGGACAGCCACCGGGGAGCTGTTTTTT
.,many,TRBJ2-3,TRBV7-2,CASSLGPNTQYF,TGTGCCAGCAGCTTAGGTCCGAATACGCAGTATTTT
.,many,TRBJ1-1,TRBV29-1,CSVSSGLGLMTFF,TGCAGCGTGTCCTCGGGGCTCGGCCTGATGACTTTCTTT